Below, 20 T cell receptor beta chains from the same sample are listed, as sequenced in a study of shared clonotypes between healthy human individuals. Sequencing was performed with immunoSEQ multiplex PCR; in TCRdb, only in-frame clones are kept and a portion is missing. The table records millions of clones, 95% of them present only once. Material: naive CD4+ T cells sorted from blood. Subset described: CD45RA+ positively selected. The source is a man younger than 35 in good health.

The chain links TRBV10-1 to TRBJ2-4; D may match TRBD1 or TRBD2 (5 bases each). The germline V gene encodes CDR1 WNHNN and CDR2 SYGVQD (reference sequence). V was pared by 3 bases and J by 1 base, with 16 bases between. This CDR3 has 17 residues. CDR3 DNA sequence: TGCGCCAGCAGTGATCCCCAGGGAGATGGGGCCAAAAACATTCAGTACTTC. It is translated as CASSDPQGDGAKNIQYF.

This chain connects TRBV7-9 to TRBJ2-5; 15 positions match TRBD2. CDR3 length equals 16 residues. CDR1 is SEHNR and CDR2 is FQNEAQ in the germline V gene (reference sequence). J lost 2 bases, V lost 5 bases, and 3 bases had no gene match. The CDR3: CASSNGLAGGQETQYF. The CDR3 DNA follows: TGTGCCAGCAGCAACGGACTAGCGGGAGGGCAAGAGACCCAGTACTTC.

In this sample, this clone turned up a few times. In DNA form, the CDR3 reads TGTGCCAGCAGTGAACCCCGTACGGCGGGAGGCCAAGAGACCCAGTACTTC. Encoded protein: CASSEPRTAGGQETQYF. The chain carries TRBV2 and TRBJ2-5, with TRBD2 matching 8 bases. The CDR3 is 17 residues long. Trimming removed 2 bases from V and 1 base from J; junction bases left unmatched: 9. From germline, CDR1 is SNHLY and CDR2 FYNNEI.

This chain connects TRBV6-1 to TRBJ1-5; D ambiguous. V was trimmed by 7 bases and J by 6 bases, leaving 16 bases between them. The length of the CDR3 is 14 residues. CDR1 is MNHNS and CDR2 is SASEGT in the germline V gene. The CDR3 DNA reads as TGTGCCAGCACCCGGGCGACGGTCAGTCAGCCCCAGCATTTT. Translating it yields CASTRATVSQPQHF.

The genes are TRBV5-4 and TRBJ2-7; no reliable D call. The germline V gene has CDR1 SGHNT and CDR2 YYREEE (reference sequence). V lost 0 bases, J lost 0 bases, and 13 bases lay in between. This CDR3 contains 16 residues. The CDR3 DNA reads as TGTGCCAGCAGCTTGGCTGGGATTAAAGGCTCCTACGAGCAGTACTTC. Translated: CASSLAGIKGSYEQYF.

The rearrangement uses TRBV13 and TRBJ1-2, with D hard to call. The CDR3 spans 15 residues. Looked up from germline, CDR1 is PRHDT and CDR2 is FYEKMQ (reference sequence). V gave up 0 bases and J gave up 3 bases, with 11 bases separating them. The DNA for the CDR3 is TGTGCCAGCAGCTTAGGTCGCCAGACCTACTATGGCTACACCTTC. Its translation is CASSLGRQTYYGYTF.

The chain couples TRBV18 to TRBJ1-4; TRBD1 might be the D (6 bases). V gave up 2 bases and J gave up 5 bases, with 12 bases separating them. Germline CDR1 reads KGHSH; CDR2 reads LQKENI. The CDR3 sequence is 15 residues long. Here the CDR3 reads CASSPEGQRNEKLFF. CDR3 bases: TGTGCCAGCTCACCAGAAGGACAGAGGAATGAAAAACTGTTTTTT.

This clone was found a few times. Within the sample, other DNA sequences also encode this same CDR3. J is TRBJ1-6 and V is TRBV27; 7 bases align to TRBD1. Trimming removed 5 bases from V and 9 bases from J; junction bases left unmatched: 7. The CDR3 is 14 amino acids. The germline CDR1 and CDR2 sequences are MNHEY and SMNVEV (reference sequence). The CDR3 protein is CASSQDRVGSPLHF. For the CDR3, the DNA is TGTGCCAGCAGTCAAGACAGGGTGGGTTCACCCCTCCACTTT.

As concerns this clone: The same CDR3 is also encoded by other DNA sequences in this sample. The chain links TRBV6-1 to TRBJ1-2; maybe TRBD1 (6 bases). The CDR3 has 13 residues. The V and J ends lost 6 bases and 3 bases respectively, with 11 bases between them. Germline loops: CDR1 MNHNS, CDR2 SASEGT. The CDR3 loop is CASSEYRDYGYTF. The CDR3 nucleotides are TGTGCCAGCAGCGAGTACAGGGACTATGGCTACACCTTC.

Only a few counts were recorded for this clone. The chain links TRBV5-1 to TRBJ2-7, with 10 bases aligning to TRBD1. V was pared by 3 bases and J by 3 bases, with 9 bases of the junction left unmatched. This CDR3 comprises 16 residues. Germline V CDR1 and CDR2: SGHRS, YFSETQ. DNA for the CDR3: TGCGCCAGCAGCTCCTCCGGGACAGGGGCCGGCTACGAGCAGTACTTC. Translating gives CASSSSGTGAGYEQYF.

The chain employs TRBV7-2 and TRBJ1-5, with 9 bases aligning to TRBD1. The CDR3 runs to 15 residues. V lost 5 bases and J lost 1; bases outside the gene matches: 3. CDR1 and CDR2 (germline): SGHTA, FQGNSA. The CDR3 loop reads CASSSTGGSNQPQHF. The CDR3 DNA follows: TGTGCCAGCAGCAGTACAGGGGGCAGCAATCAGCCCCAGCATTTT. Variable domain in full (rest from reference TRBV7-2 and TRBJ1-5): GAGVSQSPSNKVTEKGKDVELRCDPISGHTALYWYRQSLGQGLEFLIYFQGNSAPDKSGLPSDRFSAERTGGSVSTLTIQRTQQEDSAVYLCASSSTGGSNQPQHFGDGTRLSIL.

V is TRBV30 and J is TRBJ2-2; 7 bases are a match to TRBD2. The CDR3 totals 17 residues. Germline V gene data show CDR1 as GTSNPN and CDR2 as SVGIG (reference sequence). J gave up 7 bases and V 0 bases, and 14 bases lay outside the gene matches. CDR3 amino acids: CAWSVWGGSWVIGELFF. The CDR3 DNA sequence: TGTGCCTGGAGTGTATGGGGCGGGAGTTGGGTTATCGGGGAGCTGTTTTTT.

This clone came up a few times. The chain links TRBV18 to TRBJ1-6; maybe TRBD1 (5 bases). The CDR3 runs to 14 residues. V lost 2 bases and J lost 10, with 12 bases in between. The V gene's germline CDR1 is KGHSH and CDR2 LQKENI. CDR3 bases: TGTGCCAGCTCACCAGGACAAATGGAATCACCCCTCCACTTT. It yields the protein CASSPGQMESPLHF.

With regard to this clone: Other DNA sequences in this specimen translate into the identical CDR3. The chain carries TRBV5-1 and TRBJ2-3; D is ambiguous. The CDR3 covers 13 residues. Trimming left V 0 bases short and J 4 bases short, with 6 bases between. Germline CDR1 SGHRS, CDR2 YFSETQ. The DNA of the CDR3 is TGCGCCAGCAGCTTGGAAGGTTCAGATACGCAGTATTTT. This sequence encodes CASSLEGSDTQYF.

The J gene is TRBJ2-1, the V gene TRBV5-1; unclear D gene. CDR3 length: 15 amino acids. CDR1 and CDR2 (germline): SGHRS, YFSETQ. Trimming cost V 0 bases and J 3 bases, with 10 bases left between them. The CDR3 is CASSLEGQIYNEQFF. The CDR3 nucleotides read TGCGCCAGCAGCTTGGAGGGCCAGATCTACAATGAGCAGTTCTTC. The full variable domain, completed using reference TRBV5-1 and TRBJ2-1, is KAGVTQTPRYLIKTRGQQVTLSCSPISGHRSVSWYQQTPGQGLQFLFEYFSETQRNKGNFPGRFSGRQFSNSRSEMNVSTLELGDSALYLCASSLEGQIYNEQFFGPGTRLTVL.

V and J are TRBV11-2 and TRBJ1-6; no clear D. Germline CDR1 SGHAT, CDR2 FQNNGV. The CDR3 runs 14 residues. Trimming took off 6 bases at V and 0 bases at J, with 6 bases between the two ends. In DNA, the CDR3 is TGTGCCAGCAGACTAAACTCCTATAATTCACCCCTCCACTTT. Translated: CASRLNSYNSPLHF.

V and J are TRBV5-4 and TRBJ1-1; the match to TRBD1 covers 8 bases. Trimming cost V 3 bases and J 4 bases; bases outside gene matches: 8. Germline V gene data show CDR1 as SGHNT and CDR2 as YYREEE (reference sequence). The CDR3 runs to 15 residues. In DNA, the CDR3 is TGTGCCAGCAGCTCTAAACAGGGGGAGGGCACTGAAGCTTTCTTT. Translated: CASSSKQGEGTEAFF.

This chain joins TRBV5-6 and TRBJ2-5, with TRBD2 identical over 10 bases. The CDR3 runs 16 residues. With 4 bases clipped from V and 5 bases from J, the junction kept 11 bases outside the gene matches. Germline values: CDR1 SGHDT, CDR2 YYEEEE. CDR3 loop: CASSPRLAGYWETQYF. For the CDR3, the DNA is TGTGCCAGCAGCCCGAGACTAGCGGGCTATTGGGAGACCCAGTACTTC.

The V and J genes are TRBV18 and TRBJ2-5; maybe TRBD2 (5 bases). The CDR3 loop spans 13 amino acids. The V gene's germline CDR1 is KGHSH and CDR2 LQKENI. Trimming shortened V by 5 bases and J by 3 bases, and 10 bases separated the two germline ends. The CDR3 protein is CASSGGEEETQYF. CDR3 in DNA: TGTGCCAGCTCAGGAGGCGAGGAAGAGACCCAGTACTTC.

The chain couples TRBV4-1 to TRBJ1-2, with 8 bases lining up with TRBD1. After removal of 0 bases from V and 4 bases from J, the junction contained 10 bases not matched to a gene. The germline CDR1 and CDR2 sequences are MGHRA and YSYEKL. This CDR3 spans 17 amino acids. This CDR3 is CASSQDPGGRGLYGYTF. The CDR3 DNA reads TGCGCCAGCAGCCAAGATCCGGGGGGCAGGGGGCTCTATGGCTACACCTTC.